These T cell receptor beta chains were read from a single sample in a study of PD-L1 blockade in urothelial cancer. Sequencing used immunoSEQ multiplex PCR; TCRdb keeps in-frame clones, though not all of them. The repertoire holds 100,000 to 150,000 clones, with 86% as singletons. The starting material was PBMCs, obtained around atezolizumab (anti-PD-L1) treatment. Receptors were obtained from a middle-aged man with urothelial cancer. Each CDR3 is given with its conserved first and last residue. Fields, in order: V gene, clone size, D gene, J gene, CDR3 protein, CDR3 DNA. A D gene is named only where the DNA matches it firmly. A clone size is listed for some rows: how often the clone was seen (once, few, many), or a class if it is expanded.

v_call: TRBV10-3; clone_size: -; d_call: -; j_call: TRBJ2-5; cdr3_aa: CAISNQGLETQYF; cdr3_nt: TGTGCCATCAGTAATCAGGGGTTGGAGACCCAGTACTTC
v_call: TRBV10-3; clone_size: -; d_call: -; j_call: TRBJ1-5; cdr3_aa: CAISPAGGSNQPQHF; cdr3_nt: TGTGCCATCAGTCCGGCGGGGGGTAGCAATCAGCCCCAGCATTTT
v_call: TRBV5-1; clone_size: -; d_call: TRBD2; j_call: TRBJ2-7; cdr3_aa: CASSLGTGGNSYEQYF; cdr3_nt: TGCGCCAGCAGCTTGGGGACGGGAGGGAACTCCTACGAGCAGTACTTC
v_call: TRBV15; clone_size: -; d_call: -; j_call: TRBJ1-1; cdr3_aa: CATSSRDTEAFF; cdr3_nt: TGTGCCACCAGCAGCCGTGACACTGAAGCTTTCTTT
v_call: TRBV28; clone_size: once; d_call: -; j_call: TRBJ1-3; cdr3_aa: CASTGWLGTIYF; cdr3_nt: TGTGCCAGCACAGGATGGTTGGGCACCATATATTTT
v_call: TRBV7-9; clone_size: -; d_call: TRBD2; j_call: TRBJ2-3; cdr3_aa: CASSPPIRAGVKADTQYF; cdr3_nt: TGTGCCAGCAGCCCCCCCATAAGGGCGGGAGTAAAAGCAGATACGCAGTATTTT
v_call: TRBV28; clone_size: -; d_call: TRBD2; j_call: TRBJ2-7; cdr3_aa: CASRTTGLAGAYEQYF; cdr3_nt: TGTGCCAGCAGAACAACCGGACTAGCGGGGGCCTACGAGCAGTACTTC
v_call: TRBV5-1; clone_size: -; d_call: -; j_call: TRBJ2-7; cdr3_aa: CASRLAPKGRNEQYF; cdr3_nt: TGCGCCAGCAGACTAGCTCCCAAGGGGCGTAACGAGCAGTACTTC
v_call: TRBV7-3; clone_size: -; d_call: TRBD1; j_call: TRBJ2-7; cdr3_aa: CASSLAGGGSYEQYF; cdr3_nt: TGTGCCAGCAGCTTAGCAGGGGGCGGGTCCTACGAGCAGTACTTC
v_call: TRBV5-1; clone_size: -; d_call: -; j_call: TRBJ2-3; cdr3_aa: CASNRVPDTQYF; cdr3_nt: TGCGCCAGCAACAGGGTCCCAGATACGCAGTATTTT
v_call: TRBV28; clone_size: -; d_call: TRBD2; j_call: TRBJ2-2; cdr3_aa: CASTWGLAGGFTGELFF; cdr3_nt: TGTGCCAGCACCTGGGGTCTAGCGGGAGGGTTCACCGGGGAGCTGTTTTTT
v_call: TRBV7-9; clone_size: -; d_call: TRBD1; j_call: TRBJ2-7; cdr3_aa: CASSLNQGDYEQYF; cdr3_nt: TGTGCCAGCAGCTTAAACCAGGGGGATTACGAGCAGTACTTC
v_call: TRBV7-2; clone_size: few; d_call: TRBD2; j_call: TRBJ2-1; cdr3_aa: CASSLEGTSGRYYNEQFF; cdr3_nt: TGTGCCAGCAGCTTAGAAGGGACTAGCGGGAGGTACTACAATGAGCAGTTCTTC
v_call: TRBV6-1; clone_size: -; d_call: TRBD1; j_call: TRBJ1-3; cdr3_aa: CASNDRGSGNTIYF; cdr3_nt: TGTGCCAGCAATGACAGGGGGTCGGGAAACACCATATATTTT
v_call: TRBV11-3; clone_size: -; d_call: -; j_call: TRBJ2-1; cdr3_aa: CASSAGSNNEQFF; cdr3_nt: TGTGCCAGCAGCGCGGGATCCAACAATGAGCAGTTCTTC
v_call: TRBV29-1; clone_size: -; d_call: TRBD1; j_call: TRBJ1-4; cdr3_aa: CSVGRGGSEKLFF; cdr3_nt: TGCAGCGTTGGGCGAGGGGGCTCGGAAAAACTGTTTTTT
v_call: TRBV25-1; clone_size: -; d_call: -; j_call: TRBJ1-2; cdr3_aa: CASSESGTDFYGYTF; cdr3_nt: TGTGCCAGCAGTGAATCAGGAACAGATTTCTATGGCTACACCTTC
v_call: TRBV12-5; clone_size: -; d_call: -; j_call: TRBJ1-2; cdr3_aa: CASARTGGHGYTF; cdr3_nt: TGTGCTAGTGCCCGAACGGGGGGTCATGGCTACACCTTC
v_call: TRBV11-2; clone_size: -; d_call: TRBD2; j_call: TRBJ2-7; cdr3_aa: CASSLDLRGDYEQYF; cdr3_nt: TGTGCCAGCAGCTTAGATCTTCGGGGGGATTACGAGCAGTACTTC
v_call: TRBV2; clone_size: few; d_call: TRBD2; j_call: TRBJ2-5; cdr3_aa: CASSRLAGVGETQYF; cdr3_nt: TGTGCCAGCAGCCGACTAGCGGGAGTCGGGGAGACCCAGTACTTC
v_call: TRBV18; clone_size: once; d_call: -; j_call: TRBJ1-5; cdr3_aa: CASQAGSNQPQHF; cdr3_nt: TGTGCCAGCCAGGCAGGGAGCAATCAGCCCCAGCATTTT
v_call: TRBV6-6; clone_size: -; d_call: TRBD2; j_call: TRBJ2-5; cdr3_aa: CASRLGTSGSRETQYF; cdr3_nt: TGTGCCAGCAGGCTCGGGACTAGCGGGAGCAGAGAGACCCAGTACTTC